The 21 T cell receptor beta chains presented below share a single source sample, sequenced in a study of CD8+ T cells in alopecia areata. Sequencing used cDNA as its template, made by extracting RNA and reverse transcribing it. Sequencing was performed with immunoSEQ multiplex PCR; in TCRdb, only in-frame clones are kept and a portion is missing. This table holds around 300,000 clones, about 60% found once. The treatment denotes: oral pan-JAK inhibitor, 5-10 mg twice daily. The source was CD4+ T cells sorted from blood, collected between weeks 51 and 54, from a patient treated with tofacitinib. The receptors come from a human donor with alopecia areata.

The rearrangement links TRBV11-2 to TRBJ2-6, with 7 bases aligning to TRBD1. CDR1 is SGHAT, CDR2 FQNNGV, per germline. The CDR3 covers 16 residues. Trimming took 11 bases from V and 0 from J; bases not matched to a gene: 10. The CDR3 DNA follows: TGTGCCCTACGGGCGACAGGGTCCTCTGGGGCCAACGTCCTGACTTTC. It translates to CALRATGSSGANVLTF.

This clone occurred a few times. The V gene is TRBV15, the J gene TRBJ2-5, with D perhaps matching TRBD1 (6 bases). This CDR3 contains 12 residues. The V end lost 9 bases, the J end lost 2 bases, and 10 bases lay between the germline ends. Germline V gene data show CDR1 as LNHNV and CDR2 as YYDKDF (reference sequence). The CDR3: CATQQGQETQYF. CDR3 nucleotide sequence: TGTGCCACGCAACAGGGTCAAGAGACCCAGTACTTC.

This clone has more than one count but fewer than ten. The chain uses TRBV6-1 and TRBJ2-5, with D unclear. Germline V gives CDR1 MNHNS, CDR2 SASEGT. The CDR3 has 12 amino acids. V was trimmed by 7 bases and J by 0 bases, leaving 6 bases between them. The chain's CDR3 is CASIGYQETQYF. The CDR3 DNA follows: TGTGCCAGCATAGGGTACCAAGAGACCCAGTACTTC.

In its sample, this clone was seen a few times. The CDR3 protein is CAWSVIQGRVTDTQYF. In DNA, the CDR3 is TGTGCCTGGAGTGTAATCCAGGGGAGGGTGACAGATACGCAGTATTTT. This rearrangement joins TRBV30 to TRBJ2-3, with a possible D match to TRBD2 (7 bases). Trimming took 0 bases from V and 3 from J, leaving 16 bases between them. The CDR3 spans 16 residues. Per the germline V gene, CDR1 is GTSNPN and CDR2 is SVGIG (reference sequence).

The chain couples TRBV2 to TRBJ2-3; 9 bases map to TRBD2. Losses at the gene ends were 5 bases for V and 4 bases for J; bases not matched to a gene: 10. Germline CDR1 is SNHLY and CDR2 is FYNNEI. The CDR3 covers 16 residues. This CDR3 is CASSSPTSGYSDTQYF. For the CDR3, the DNA is TGTGCCAGCAGTTCCCCAACTAGCGGGTATTCAGATACGCAGTATTTT.

For the CDR3, the DNA is TGTGCCACCCAGCGTCGAGGGCTCCCCGGGGAGCTGTTTTTT. As protein: CATQRRGLPGELFF. The chain has TRBV19 and TRBJ2-2; tentatively, D is TRBD2 (5 bases). V gave up 10 bases and J gave up 6 bases, with 18 bases separating them. The germline gives CDR1 LNHDA, CDR2 SQIVND (reference sequence). The CDR3 totals 14 residues.

This clone was picked up a small number of times. This chain joins TRBV27 and TRBJ1-2; TRBD1 matches 7 bases. The CDR3 loop spans 16 amino acids. Germline loops: CDR1 MNHEY, CDR2 SMNVEV (reference sequence). The ends lost 6 bases at V and 1 base at J; junction bases unmatched: 11. The DNA for the CDR3 is TGTGCCAGCAGCCGAAATACAGGGGAGTTTAACTATGGCTACACCTTC. It is translated as CASSRNTGEFNYGYTF.

The gene calls are TRBV10-3 and TRBJ2-3; D not certain. Germline CDR1 is ENHRY and CDR2 is SYGVKD. V was pared by 7 bases and J by 0 bases, with 11 bases between. The CDR3 spans 14 residues. The DNA of the CDR3 is TGTGCCATCACTCCGAGTCGGAGCACAGATACGCAGTATTTT. Protein product: CAITPSRSTDTQYF.

Of note for this clone: Other DNA sequences within the sample encode an identical CDR3. The V call is TRBV29-1, the J call TRBJ1-5; D ambiguous. Germline V CDR1 and CDR2: SQVTM, ANQGSEA. With 4 bases removed from V and 1 base from J, the gap between germline ends came to 2 bases. The CDR3 is 11 amino acids. The CDR3 DNA follows: TGCAGCGTTGGAAGCAATCAGCCCCAGCATTTT. It translates to CSVGSNQPQHF.

The chain joins TRBV5-6 to TRBJ1-3; D unclear. V was pared by 0 bases and J by 1 base, with 5 bases between. Germline V gives CDR1 SGHDT, CDR2 YYEEEE. The CDR3 runs 14 residues. CDR3 bases: TGTGCCAGCAGCTTGGTCGGGTCTGGAAACACCATATATTTT. Translation: CASSLVGSGNTIYF.

The chain combines TRBV30 with TRBJ2-1; D is undetermined. Looked up from germline, CDR1 is GTSNPN and CDR2 is SVGIG (reference sequence). Trimming shortened V by 3 bases and J by 10 bases, and 10 bases separated the two germline ends. The length of the CDR3 is 11 residues. The CDR3, as DNA: TGTGCCTGGAGCGTTACCCGGGAGCAGTTCTTC. Translation: CAWSVTREQFF.

The CDR3 loop is CASSLDLSGNEQFF. CDR3 bases: TGCGCCAGCAGCTTGGATCTCTCTGGCAATGAGCAGTTCTTC. V is TRBV5-1 and J is TRBJ2-1; D uncertain. Looked up from germline, CDR1 is SGHRS and CDR2 is YFSETQ. V was pared by 0 bases and J by 6 bases, with 10 bases between. The CDR3 spans 14 residues.

The rearrangement uses TRBV30 and TRBJ1-2, with 9 bases fitting TRBD1. Germline values: CDR1 GTSNPN, CDR2 SVGIG (reference sequence). The V and J ends lost 4 bases and 5 bases, in that order; junction bases with no gene match: 2. The CDR3 contains 12 residues. CDR3 in DNA: TGTGCCTGGATTGGGACAGGGTATGGCTACACCTTC. Protein product: CAWIGTGYGYTF.

The rearrangement uses TRBV27 and TRBJ2-7; a weak D match, TRBD1 (5 bases). The CDR3 is 15 amino acids. V lost 2 bases and J lost 6, with 17 bases in between. CDR1 is MNHEY, CDR2 SMNVEV, per germline (reference sequence). Here the CDR3 reads CASSLGQGRTFEQYF. DNA of the CDR3: TGTGCCAGCAGTTTAGGGCAGGGAAGGACGTTCGAGCAGTACTTC.

This clone was detected a few times. The chain carries TRBV4-3 and TRBJ2-2; D remains ambiguous. Trimming removed 4 bases from V and 3 bases from J, with 3 bases in between. The CDR3 sequence is 12 residues long. Looked up from germline, CDR1 is LGHNA and CDR2 is YSLEER. DNA of the CDR3: TGCGCCAGCAGCCGCCACACCGGGGAGCTGTTTTTT. It is translated as CASSRHTGELFF.

This clone turned up a few times. CDR3 loop: CASSPSSGENIQYF. The DNA for the CDR3 is TGCGCCAGCAGCCCATCTAGCGGGGAAAACATTCAGTACTTC. The rearrangement joins TRBV5-1 to TRBJ2-4; 9 nucleotides match TRBD2. The CDR3 is made up of 14 amino acids. Per germline, CDR1 SGHRS and CDR2 YFSETQ. The junction had 4 bases not matched to a gene; V was cut back by 4 bases and J by 5 bases.

This clone has a handful of counts. This CDR3 reads CSVESAGSESGANVLTF. In nucleotides, the CDR3 is TGCAGCGTTGAATCGGCGGGGTCAGAATCTGGGGCCAACGTCCTGACTTTC. This rearrangement joins TRBV29-1 to TRBJ2-6; maybe TRBD2 (6 bases). CDR1 and CDR2 (germline): SQVTM, ANQGSEA. The ends were cut back, 2 bases at V and 1 base at J, with 15 bases in the middle. The CDR3 is 17 residues long. The variable domain in full, completed from reference TRBV29-1 and TRBJ2-6, reads SAVISQKPSRDICQRGTSLTIQCQVDSQVTMMFWYRQQPGQSLTLIATANQGSEATYESGFVIDKFPISRPNLTFSTLTVSNMSPEDSSIYLCSVESAGSESGANVLTFGAGSRLTVL.

The J gene is TRBJ1-2, the V gene TRBV4-1; D is unclear. Trimming pared 1 base from V and 1 base from J, leaving 10 bases between. The V gene's germline CDR1 is MGHRA and CDR2 YSYEKL. This CDR3 region has 15 residues. CDR3 region: CASSQAFQLNYGYTF. CDR3 in DNA: TGCGCCAGCAGCCAAGCCTTCCAGCTTAACTATGGCTACACCTTC.

V usage is TRBV7-9 and J usage is TRBJ2-3, with TRBD2 as a possible D gene (5 bases). The ends were cut back, 0 bases at V and 2 bases at J, with 15 bases in the middle. Germline lookup yields CDR1 SEHNR and CDR2 FQNEAQ (reference sequence). The CDR3 contains 17 residues. In DNA form, the CDR3 reads TGTGCCAGCAGCTTAGCGACCGTCCCCCGGGACACAGATACGCAGTATTTT. This encodes CASSLATVPRDTDTQYF.

This clone was recorded a few times. The chain combines TRBV30 with TRBJ1-4, with TRBD1 matching over 10 bases. Germline CDR1 reads GTSNPN; CDR2 reads SVGIG (reference sequence). After removal of 5 bases from V and 8 bases from J, the junction contained 8 bases not matched to a gene. This CDR3 has 14 residues. CDR3 in amino acids: CAWGRQGAEEKLFF. The CDR3 DNA is TGTGCCTGGGGAAGACAGGGGGCGGAGGAAAAACTGTTTTTT.

The chain employs TRBV5-6 and TRBJ2-5; 13 bases map to TRBD2. The V and J ends lost 3 bases and 7 bases, in that order; junction bases with no gene match: 12. CDR3 size: 17 residues. Germline V lookup: CDR1 SGHDT, CDR2 YYEEEE. The CDR3, as DNA: TGTGCCAGCAGCTCCGTGGGACTAGCGGGGCCCCGGGGGACCCAGTACTTC. This sequence encodes CASSSVGLAGPRGTQYF.